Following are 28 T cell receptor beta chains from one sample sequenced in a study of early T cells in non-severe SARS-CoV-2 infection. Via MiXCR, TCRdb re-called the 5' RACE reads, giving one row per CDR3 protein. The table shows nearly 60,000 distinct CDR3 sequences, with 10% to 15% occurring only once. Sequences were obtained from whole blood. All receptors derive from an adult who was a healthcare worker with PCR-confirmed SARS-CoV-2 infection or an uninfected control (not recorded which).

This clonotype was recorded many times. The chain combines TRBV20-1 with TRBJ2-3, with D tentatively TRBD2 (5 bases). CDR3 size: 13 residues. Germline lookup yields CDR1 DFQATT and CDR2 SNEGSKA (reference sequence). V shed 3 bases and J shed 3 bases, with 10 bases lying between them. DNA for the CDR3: TGCAGTGCTAGTGCGGGCCGGACAGATACGCAGTATTTT. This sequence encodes CSASAGRTDTQYF.

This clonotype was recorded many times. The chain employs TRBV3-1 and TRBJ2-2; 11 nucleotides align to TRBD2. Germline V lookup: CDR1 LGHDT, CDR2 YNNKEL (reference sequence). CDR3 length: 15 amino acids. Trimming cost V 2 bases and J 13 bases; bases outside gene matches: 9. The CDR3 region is CASSQYGTSGDPLFF. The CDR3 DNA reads TGTGCCAGCAGCCAATACGGGACTAGCGGAGATCCGCTGTTTTTT.

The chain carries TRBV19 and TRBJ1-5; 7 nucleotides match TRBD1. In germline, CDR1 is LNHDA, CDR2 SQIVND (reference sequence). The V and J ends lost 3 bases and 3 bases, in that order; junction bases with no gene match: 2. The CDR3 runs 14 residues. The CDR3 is CASSMTGNNQPQHF. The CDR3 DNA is TGTGCCAGTAGTATGACAGGGAACAATCAGCCCCAGCATTTT.

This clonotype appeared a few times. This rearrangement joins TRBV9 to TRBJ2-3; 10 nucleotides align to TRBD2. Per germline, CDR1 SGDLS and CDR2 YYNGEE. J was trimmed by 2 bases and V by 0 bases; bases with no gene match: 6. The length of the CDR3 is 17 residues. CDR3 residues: CASSVALAGESTDTQYF. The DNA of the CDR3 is TGTGCCAGCAGCGTAGCGCTAGCGGGAGAATCCACAGATACGCAGTATTTT.

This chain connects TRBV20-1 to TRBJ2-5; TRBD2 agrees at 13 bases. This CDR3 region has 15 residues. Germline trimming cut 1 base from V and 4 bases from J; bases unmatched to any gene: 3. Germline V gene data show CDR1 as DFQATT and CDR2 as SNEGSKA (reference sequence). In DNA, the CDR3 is TGCAGTGCTAGAGGACTAGCGGGAGGAACAGAGACCCAGTACTTC. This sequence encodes CSARGLAGGTETQYF.

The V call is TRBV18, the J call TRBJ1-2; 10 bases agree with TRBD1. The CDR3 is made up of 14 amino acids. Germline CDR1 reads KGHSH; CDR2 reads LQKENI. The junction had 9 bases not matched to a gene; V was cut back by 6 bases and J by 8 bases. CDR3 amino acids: CASSPQDRGQGYTF. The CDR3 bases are TGTGCCAGCTCCCCCCAAGACAGGGGGCAGGGCTACACCTTC.

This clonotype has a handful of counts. CDR3 loop: CSAPNGYEQYF. The CDR3 DNA reads TGCAGTGCTCCTAACGGTTACGAGCAGTACTTC. This chain connects TRBV20-1 to TRBJ2-7, with no clear D. Germline CDR1 is DFQATT and CDR2 is SNEGSKA (reference sequence). This CDR3 spans 11 amino acids. V lost 5 bases and J 4 bases, leaving 9 bases between the germline ends.

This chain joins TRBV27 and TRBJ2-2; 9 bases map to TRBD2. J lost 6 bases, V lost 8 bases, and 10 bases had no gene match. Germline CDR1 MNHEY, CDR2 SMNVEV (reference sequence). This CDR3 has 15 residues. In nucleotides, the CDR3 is TGTGCCAGCGGACTAGCGCGATGGGGCGCCGGGGAGCTGTTTTTT. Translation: CASGLARWGAGELFF.

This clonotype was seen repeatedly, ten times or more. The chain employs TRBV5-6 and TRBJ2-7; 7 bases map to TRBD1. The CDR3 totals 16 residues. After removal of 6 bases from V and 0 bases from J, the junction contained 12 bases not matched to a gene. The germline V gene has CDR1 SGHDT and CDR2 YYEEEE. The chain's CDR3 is CASNPTGIGPSYEQYF. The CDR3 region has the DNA TGTGCCAGCAACCCGACAGGGATTGGGCCCTCCTACGAGCAGTACTTC. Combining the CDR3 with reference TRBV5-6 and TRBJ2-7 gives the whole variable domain DAGVTQSPTHLIKTRGQQVTLRCSPKSGHDTVSWYQQALGQGPQFIFQYYEEEERQRGNFPDRFSGHQFPNYSSELNVNALLLGDSALYLCASNPTGIGPSYEQYFGPGTRLTVT.

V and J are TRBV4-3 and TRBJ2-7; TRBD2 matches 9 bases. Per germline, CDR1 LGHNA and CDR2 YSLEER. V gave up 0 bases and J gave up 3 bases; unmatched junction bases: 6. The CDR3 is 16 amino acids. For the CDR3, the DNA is TGCGCCAGCAGCCAAGATTCTAGCGGGACGAACTACGAGCAGTACTTC. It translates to CASSQDSSGTNYEQYF.

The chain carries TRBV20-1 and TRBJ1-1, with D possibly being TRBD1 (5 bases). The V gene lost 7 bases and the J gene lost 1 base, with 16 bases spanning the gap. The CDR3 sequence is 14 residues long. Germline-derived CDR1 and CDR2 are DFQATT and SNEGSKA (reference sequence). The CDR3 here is CSGNRLGANTEAFF. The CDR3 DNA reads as TGCAGTGGGAACCGCCTTGGGGCGAACACTGAAGCTTTCTTT.

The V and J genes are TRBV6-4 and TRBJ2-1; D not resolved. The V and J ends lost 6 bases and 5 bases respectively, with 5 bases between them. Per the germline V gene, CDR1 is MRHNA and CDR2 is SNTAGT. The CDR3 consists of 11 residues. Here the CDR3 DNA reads TGTGCCAGCAGGCACAACAATGAGCAGTTCTTC. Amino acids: CASRHNNEQFF.

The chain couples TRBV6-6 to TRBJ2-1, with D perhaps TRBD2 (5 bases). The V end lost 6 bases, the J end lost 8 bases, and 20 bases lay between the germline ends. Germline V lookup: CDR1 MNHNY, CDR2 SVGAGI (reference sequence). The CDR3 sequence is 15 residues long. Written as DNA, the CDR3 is TGTGCCAGCAGCGATACCTTAGGGAGTTTCGATGAGCAGTTCTTC. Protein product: CASSDTLGSFDEQFF.

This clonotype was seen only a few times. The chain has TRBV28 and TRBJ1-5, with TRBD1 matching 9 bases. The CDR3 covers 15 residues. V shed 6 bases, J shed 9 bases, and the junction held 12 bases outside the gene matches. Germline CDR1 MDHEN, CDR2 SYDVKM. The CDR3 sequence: CASSFGTGRAGPQHF. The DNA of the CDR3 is TGTGCCAGCAGCTTTGGGACAGGGCGAGCGGGGCCCCAGCATTTT. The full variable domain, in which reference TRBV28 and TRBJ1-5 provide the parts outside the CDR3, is DVKVTQSSRYLVKRTGEKVFLECVQDMDHENMFWYRQDPGLGLRLIYFSYDVKMKEKGDIPEGYSVSREKKERFSLILESASTNQTSMYLCASSFGTGRAGPQHFGDGTRLSIL.

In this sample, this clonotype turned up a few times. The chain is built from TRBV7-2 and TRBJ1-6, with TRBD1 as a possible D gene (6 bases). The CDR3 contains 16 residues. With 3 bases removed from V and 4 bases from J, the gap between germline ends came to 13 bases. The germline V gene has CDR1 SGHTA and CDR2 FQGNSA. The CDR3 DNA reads TGTGCCAGCAGCTTCCTGGACAGACGTTATAATTCACCCCTCCACTTT. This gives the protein CASSFLDRRYNSPLHF.

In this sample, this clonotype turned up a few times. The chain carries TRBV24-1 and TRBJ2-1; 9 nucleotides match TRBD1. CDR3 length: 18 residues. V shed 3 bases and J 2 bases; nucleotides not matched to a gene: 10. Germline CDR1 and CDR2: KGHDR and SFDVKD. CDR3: CATSDARRTGAAYNEQFF. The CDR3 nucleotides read TGTGCCACCAGTGATGCAAGACGGACAGGGGCTGCCTACAATGAGCAGTTCTTC.

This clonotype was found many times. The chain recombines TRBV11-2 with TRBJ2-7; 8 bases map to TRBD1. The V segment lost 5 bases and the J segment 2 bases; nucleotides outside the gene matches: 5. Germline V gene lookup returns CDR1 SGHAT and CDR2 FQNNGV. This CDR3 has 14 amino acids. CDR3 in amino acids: CASSPGQGTYEQYF. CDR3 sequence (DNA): TGTGCCAGCAGCCCCGGACAGGGTACCTACGAGCAGTACTTC.

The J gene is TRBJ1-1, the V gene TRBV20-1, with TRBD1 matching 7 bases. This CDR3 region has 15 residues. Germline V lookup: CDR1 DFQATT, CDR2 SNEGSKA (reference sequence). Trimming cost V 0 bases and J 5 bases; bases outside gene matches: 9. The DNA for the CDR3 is TGCAGTGCTAGAGACCAGGGACAGCGGGCGACTGAAGCTTTCTTT. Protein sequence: CSARDQGQRATEAFF.

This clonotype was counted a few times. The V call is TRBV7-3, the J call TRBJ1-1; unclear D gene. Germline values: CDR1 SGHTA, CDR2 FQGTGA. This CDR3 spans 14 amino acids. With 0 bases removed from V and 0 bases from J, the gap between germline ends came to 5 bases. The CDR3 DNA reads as TGTGCCAGCAGCTTAACGCCGGTGAACACTGAAGCTTTCTTT. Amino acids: CASSLTPVNTEAFF.

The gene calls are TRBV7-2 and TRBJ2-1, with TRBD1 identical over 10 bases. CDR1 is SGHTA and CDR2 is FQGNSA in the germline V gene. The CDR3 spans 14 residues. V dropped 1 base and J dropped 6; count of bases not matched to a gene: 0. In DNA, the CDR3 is TGTGCCAGCAGCTTAGGGACAGGGGGCAATGAGCAGTTCTTC. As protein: CASSLGTGGNEQFF.

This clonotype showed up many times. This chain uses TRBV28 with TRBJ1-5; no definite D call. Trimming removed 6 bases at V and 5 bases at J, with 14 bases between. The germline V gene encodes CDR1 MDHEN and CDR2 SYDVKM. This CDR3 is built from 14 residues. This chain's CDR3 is CASRKTRDYQPQHF. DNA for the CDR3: TGTGCCAGCAGGAAGACACGCGACTATCAGCCCCAGCATTTT.

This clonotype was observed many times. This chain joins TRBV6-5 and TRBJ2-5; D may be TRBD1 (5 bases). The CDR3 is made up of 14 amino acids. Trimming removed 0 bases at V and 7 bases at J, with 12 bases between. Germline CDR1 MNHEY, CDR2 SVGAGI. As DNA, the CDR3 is TGTGCCAGCAGTTACTCCTTCGGGCAGGGGACCCAGTACTTC. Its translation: CASSYSFGQGTQYF.

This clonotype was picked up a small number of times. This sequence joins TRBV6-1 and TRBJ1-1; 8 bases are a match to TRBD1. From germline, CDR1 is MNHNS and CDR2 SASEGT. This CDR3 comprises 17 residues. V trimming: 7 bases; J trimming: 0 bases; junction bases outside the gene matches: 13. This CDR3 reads CASMLGQGLNMNTEAFF. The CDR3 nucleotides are TGTGCCAGCATGCTTGGACAGGGCCTCAATATGAACACTGAAGCTTTCTTT.

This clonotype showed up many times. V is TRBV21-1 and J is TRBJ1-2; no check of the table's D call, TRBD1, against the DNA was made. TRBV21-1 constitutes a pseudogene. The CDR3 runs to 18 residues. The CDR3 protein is CASSAQKAGHGFPYGYTF. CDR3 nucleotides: TGTGCCAGCAGCGCCCAAAAAGCCGGACACGGATTCCCCTATGGCTACACCTTC.

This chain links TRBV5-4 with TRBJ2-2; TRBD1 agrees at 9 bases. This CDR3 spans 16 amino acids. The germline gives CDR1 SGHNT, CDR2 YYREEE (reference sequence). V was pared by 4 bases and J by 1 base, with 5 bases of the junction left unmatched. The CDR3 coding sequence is TGTGCCAGCAGCGAACAGGGGGCCCGGAACACCGGGGAGCTGTTTTTT. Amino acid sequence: CASSEQGARNTGELFF. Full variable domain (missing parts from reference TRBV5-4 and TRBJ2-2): ETGVTQSPTHLIKTRGQQVTLRCSSQSGHNTVSWYQQALGQGPQFIFQYYREEENGRGNFPPRFSGLQFPNYSSELNVNALELDDSALYLCASSEQGARNTGELFFGEGSRLTVL.

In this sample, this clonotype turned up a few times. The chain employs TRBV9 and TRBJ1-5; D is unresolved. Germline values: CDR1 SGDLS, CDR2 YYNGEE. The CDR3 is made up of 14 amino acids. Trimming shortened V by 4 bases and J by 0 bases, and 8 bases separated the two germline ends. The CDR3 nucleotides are TGTGCCAGCAGCCGAGATTATAGCAATCAGCCCCAGCATTTT. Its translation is CASSRDYSNQPQHF. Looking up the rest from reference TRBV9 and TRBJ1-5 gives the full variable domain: DSGVTQTPKHLITATGQRVTLRCSPRSGDLSVYWYQQSLDQGLQFLIQYYNGEERAKGNILERFSAQQFPDLHSELNLSSLELGDSALYFCASSRDYSNQPQHFGDGTRLSIL.

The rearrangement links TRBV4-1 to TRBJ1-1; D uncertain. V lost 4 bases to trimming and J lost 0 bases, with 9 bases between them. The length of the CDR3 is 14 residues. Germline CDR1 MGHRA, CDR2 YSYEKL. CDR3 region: CASSPVRMNTEAFF. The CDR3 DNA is TGCGCCAGCAGCCCCGTCCGTATGAACACTGAAGCTTTCTTT.

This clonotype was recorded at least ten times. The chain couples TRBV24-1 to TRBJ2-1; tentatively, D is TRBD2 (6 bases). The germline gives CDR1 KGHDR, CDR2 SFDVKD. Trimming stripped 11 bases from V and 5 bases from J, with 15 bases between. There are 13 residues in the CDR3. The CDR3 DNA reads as TGTGCCAGCGGGACGGATGGCGACAATGAGCAGTTCTTC. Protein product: CASGTDGDNEQFF.